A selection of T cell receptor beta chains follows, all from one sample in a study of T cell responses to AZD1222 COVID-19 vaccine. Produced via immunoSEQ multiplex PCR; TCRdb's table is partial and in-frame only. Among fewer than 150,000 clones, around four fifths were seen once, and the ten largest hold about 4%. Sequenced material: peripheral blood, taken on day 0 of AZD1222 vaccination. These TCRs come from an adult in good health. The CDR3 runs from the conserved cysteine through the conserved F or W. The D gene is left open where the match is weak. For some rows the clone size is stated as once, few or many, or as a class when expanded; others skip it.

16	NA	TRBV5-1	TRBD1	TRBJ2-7	CASSLIGTGGVGEQYF	TGCGCCAGCAGCTTGATCGGGACAGGGGGTGTCGGGGAGCAGTACTTC
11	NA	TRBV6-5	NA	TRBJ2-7	CASSYVGEQYF	TGTGCCAGCAGTTACGTCGGGGAGCAGTACTTC
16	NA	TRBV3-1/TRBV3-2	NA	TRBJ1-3	CASSQGRGGSGNTIYF	TGTGCCAGCAGCCAAGGGAGGGGCGGCTCTGGAAACACCATATATTTT
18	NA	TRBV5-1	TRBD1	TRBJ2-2	CASSFHRDRWLNTGELFF	TGCGCCAGCAGCTTCCACCGGGACAGGTGGTTGAACACCGGGGAGCTGTTTTTT
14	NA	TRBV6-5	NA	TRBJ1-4	CASRTGGLNEKLFF	TGTGCCAGCAGGACGGGGGGACTTAATGAAAAACTGTTTTTT
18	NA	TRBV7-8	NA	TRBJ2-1	CASSLIVRGRGRHNEQFF	TGTGCCAGCAGCTTGATAGTTCGAGGACGGGGGCGACACAATGAGCAGTTCTTC
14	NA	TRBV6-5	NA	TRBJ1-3	CASLSGTAGNTIYF	TGTGCCAGTCTTTCGGGCACAGCTGGAAACACCATATATTTT
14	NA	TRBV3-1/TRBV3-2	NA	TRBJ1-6	CASSQGRARSPLHF	TGTGCCAGCAGCCAAGGCAGGGCACGTTCACCCCTCCACTTT
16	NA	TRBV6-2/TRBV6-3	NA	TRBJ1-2	CASSYLTGGRIYGYTF	TGTGCCAGCAGTTACCTCACGGGGGGCAGGATCTATGGCTACACCTTC
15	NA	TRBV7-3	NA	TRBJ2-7	CASSSGPGVDDEQYF	TGTGCCAGCAGCTCTGGACCGGGGGTGGACGACGAGCAGTACTTC
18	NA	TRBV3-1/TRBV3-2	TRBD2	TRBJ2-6	CASSRTPPGGSGANVLTF	TGTGCCAGCAGCCGGACCCCCCCGGGAGGCTCTGGGGCCAACGTCCTGACTTTC
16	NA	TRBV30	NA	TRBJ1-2	CAWYHFRDLQPPAYTF	TGTGCCTGGTATCATTTCCGGGACCTCCAACCCCCTGCCTACACCTTC
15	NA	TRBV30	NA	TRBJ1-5	CAWSPNRATNQPQHF	TGTGCCTGGTCCCCCAACAGGGCTACTAATCAGCCCCAGCATTTT
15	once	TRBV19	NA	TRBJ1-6	CASSIRDLWDSPLHF	TGTGCCAGTAGTATACGGGACCTCTGGGATTCACCCCTCCACTTT
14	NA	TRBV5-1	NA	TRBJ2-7	CASSLEGSTYEQYF	TGCGCCAGCAGCTTGGAGGGCAGCACCTACGAGCAGTACTTC
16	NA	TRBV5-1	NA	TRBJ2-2	CASASLGRGIAGELFF	TGCGCCAGCGCGAGCCTAGGACGGGGAATCGCCGGGGAGCTGTTTTTT
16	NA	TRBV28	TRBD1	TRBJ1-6	CASTLDLTGPNSPLHF	TGTGCCAGCACCCTAGACCTGACAGGGCCTAATTCACCCCTCCACTTT
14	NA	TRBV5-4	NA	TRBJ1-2	CASSPYGQFGGYTF	TGTGCCAGCAGCCCCTATGGGCAGTTCGGTGGCTACACCTTC
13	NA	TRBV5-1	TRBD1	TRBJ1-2	CASSLGQARGYTF	TGCGCCTCCTCCCTAGGACAGGCAAGAGGCTACACCTTC
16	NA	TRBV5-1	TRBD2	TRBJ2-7	CASSPRQGEGYYEQYF	TGCGCCAGCAGCCCGAGGCAAGGGGAGGGGTACTACGAGCAGTACTTC
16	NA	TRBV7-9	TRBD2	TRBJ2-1	CASSTASGGAFNEQFF	TGTGCCAGCAGCACCGCTAGCGGGGGGGCATTCAATGAGCAGTTCTTC
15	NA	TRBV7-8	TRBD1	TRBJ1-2	CASSPWGTVAYGYTF	TGTGCCAGCAGCCCCTGGGGGACAGTCGCCTATGGCTACACCTTC
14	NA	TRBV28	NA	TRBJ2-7	CASSLGQHTNEQYF	TGTGCCAGCAGTTTAGGACAGCACACGAACGAGCAGTACTTC
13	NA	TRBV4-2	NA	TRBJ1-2	CASSLPDVYGYTF	TGTGCCAGCAGTCTGCCAGATGTGTATGGCTACACCTTC
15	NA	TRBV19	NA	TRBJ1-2	CASSVSGKFNYGYTF	TGTGCCAGTAGTGTTTCAGGAAAATTTAACTATGGCTACACCTTC
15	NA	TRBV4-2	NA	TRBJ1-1	CASSQAGAGDTEAFF	TGTGCCAGCAGCCAAGCAGGGGCCGGAGACACTGAAGCTTTCTTT
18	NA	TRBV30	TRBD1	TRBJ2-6	CAWSGGGTGESGANVLTF	TGTGCCTGGAGTGGAGGGGGGACAGGGGAATCTGGGGCCAACGTCCTGACTTTC
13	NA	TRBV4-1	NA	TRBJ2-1	CASSQGSLNEQFF	TGCGCCAGCAGCCAAGGTTCGCTCAATGAGCAGTTCTTC
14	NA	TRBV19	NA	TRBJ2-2	CASRYTTNTGELFF	TGTGCCAGTAGGTACACTACGAACACCGGGGAGCTGTTTTTT
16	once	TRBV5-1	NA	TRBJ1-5	CASSLDGRGGGQPQHF	TGCGCCAGCAGCTTGGACGGCAGGGGAGGCGGTCAGCCCCAGCATTTT
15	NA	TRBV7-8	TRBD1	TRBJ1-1	CASSLQGAFGVEAFF	TGTGCCAGCAGCTTACAGGGGGCGTTTGGTGTTGAAGCTTTCTTT
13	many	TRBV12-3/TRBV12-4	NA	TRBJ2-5	CASTPQIQETQYF	TGTGCCAGCACCCCACAGATCCAAGAGACCCAGTACTTC
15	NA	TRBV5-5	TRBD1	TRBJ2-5	CASSFGQGATETQYF	TGTGCCAGCAGCTTCGGACAGGGGGCAACCGAGACCCAGTACTTC
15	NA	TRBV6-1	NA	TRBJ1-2	CASSENRGVGYGYTF	TGTGCCAGCAGTGAAAATCGGGGAGTAGGCTATGGCTACACCTTC
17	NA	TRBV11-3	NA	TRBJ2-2	CASSLEVWGGDTGELFF	TGTGCCAGCAGCTTAGAGGTGTGGGGAGGAGACACCGGGGAGCTGTTTTTT
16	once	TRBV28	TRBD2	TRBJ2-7	CASSFGGATESYEQYF	TGTGCCAGCAGTTTCGGGGGGGCAACCGAATCCTACGAGCAGTACTTC
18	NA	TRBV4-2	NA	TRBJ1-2	CASSLAYDLRDGNYGYTF	TGTGCCAGCAGCCTTGCGTATGATTTGAGGGATGGTAACTATGGCTACACCTTC
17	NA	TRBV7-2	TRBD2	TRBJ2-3	CASSLGETSGYTDTQYF	TGTGCCAGCAGCTTAGGAGAAACTAGCGGATACACAGATACGCAGTATTTT
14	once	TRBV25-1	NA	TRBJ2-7	CASSDLQNAYEQYF	TGTGCCAGCAGCGATTTACAGAACGCCTACGAGCAGTACTTC
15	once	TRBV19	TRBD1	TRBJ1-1	CASSSKTGLATEAFF	TGTGCCAGTAGTAGTAAGACAGGGTTGGCCACTGAAGCTTTCTTT
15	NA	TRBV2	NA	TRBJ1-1	CASSLPRDLNTEAFF	TGTGCCAGCAGCCTACCACGGGACTTGAACACTGAAGCTTTCTTT
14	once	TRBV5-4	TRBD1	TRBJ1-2	CASRPQDRDYGYTF	TGTGCCAGCAGACCCCAAGACAGGGACTATGGCTACACCTTC
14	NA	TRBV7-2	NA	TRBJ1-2	CASSLETGPHGYTF	TGTGCCAGCAGCTTAGAAACAGGCCCGCACGGCTACACCTTC
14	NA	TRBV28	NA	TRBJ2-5	CASSRPEGLMTQYF	TGTGCCAGCAGTCGCCCGGAGGGGCTGATGACCCAGTACTTC
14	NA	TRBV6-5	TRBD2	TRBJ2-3	CASRGLAVTDTQYF	TGTGCCAGCAGAGGACTAGCGGTGACAGATACGCAGTATTTT
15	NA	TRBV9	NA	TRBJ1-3	CASSVTLGAGNTIYF	TGTGCCAGCAGCGTAACCCTTGGGGCTGGAAACACCATATATTTT
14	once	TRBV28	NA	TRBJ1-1	CASSSGRWDTEAFF	TGTGCCAGCAGTTCCGGACGGTGGGACACTGAAGCTTTCTTT
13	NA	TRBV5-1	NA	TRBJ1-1	CASKANTRTEAFF	TGCGCCAGCAAGGCGAACACTCGCACTGAAGCTTTCTTT
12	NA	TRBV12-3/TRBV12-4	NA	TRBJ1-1	CASSKWSTEAFF	TGTGCCAGCAGTAAGTGGAGCACTGAAGCTTTCTTT
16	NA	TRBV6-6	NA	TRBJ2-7	CASSPPGQLYPNEQYF	TGTGCCAGCAGTCCTCCGGGCCAACTCTACCCAAACGAGCAGTACTTC
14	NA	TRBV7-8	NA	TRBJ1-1	CASSTRTRNTEAFF	TGTGCCAGCAGCACGAGGACCAGAAACACTGAAGCTTTCTTT
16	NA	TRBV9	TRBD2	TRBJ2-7	CASSPQHSGGGKEQYF	TGTGCCAGCAGTCCCCAACACAGCGGGGGGGGCAAGGAGCAGTACTTC
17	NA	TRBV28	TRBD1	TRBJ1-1	CASSSSLRQGAHTEAFF	TGTGCCAGCAGTTCATCGCTAAGACAGGGGGCACACACTGAAGCTTTCTTT
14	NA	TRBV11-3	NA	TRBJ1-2	CASSLDPTGAGYTF	TGTGCCAGCAGCTTAGATCCGACAGGCGCTGGCTACACCTTC